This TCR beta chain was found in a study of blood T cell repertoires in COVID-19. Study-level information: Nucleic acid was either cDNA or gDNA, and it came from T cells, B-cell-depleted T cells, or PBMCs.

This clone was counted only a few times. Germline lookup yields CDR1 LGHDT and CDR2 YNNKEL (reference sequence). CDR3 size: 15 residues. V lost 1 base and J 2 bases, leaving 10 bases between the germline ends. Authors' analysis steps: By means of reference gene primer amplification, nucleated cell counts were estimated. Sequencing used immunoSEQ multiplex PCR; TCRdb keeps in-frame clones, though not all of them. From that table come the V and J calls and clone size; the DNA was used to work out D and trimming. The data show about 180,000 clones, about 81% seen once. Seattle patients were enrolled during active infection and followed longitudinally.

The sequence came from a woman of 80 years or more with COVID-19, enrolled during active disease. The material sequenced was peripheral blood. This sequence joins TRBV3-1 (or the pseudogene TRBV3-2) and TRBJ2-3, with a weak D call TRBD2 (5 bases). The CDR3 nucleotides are TGTGCCAGCAGCCAAGGGACGGGGTACACAGATACGCAGTATTTT. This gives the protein CASSQGTGYTDTQYF.